This is a list of T cell receptor beta chains from one sample in a study of post-analysis software for immune sequencing data. A single record per CDR3 protein comes from TCRdb applying MiXCR to the PCR reads. Of about 460,000 distinct CDR3 sequences detected, roughly 46% appear once; the ten largest clones hold 12%. The specimen sequenced was blood. The receptors come from a girl between 10 and 17 years old with multiple sclerosis. Each CDR3 is given with its conserved first and last residue.

TRBV5-1	CASSRQAPRNTEAFF
TRBV12-3/TRBV12-4	CASRWTGGNQPQHF
TRBV29-1	CSVGFAGSLGNTEAFF
TRBV7-2	CASSPPCWGEGTYNEQFF
TRBV20-1	CSGILHPTDTQYF
TRBV28	CASRPPGLAPREQYF
TRBV20-1	CSASASGDQPQHF
TRBV6-1	CASSEAPGSSYEQYF
TRBV5-8	CTSSLAAATDTQYF
TRBV12-3/TRBV12-4	CASSLDGGSEKLFF
TRBV6-2/TRBV6-3	CASSWGTSSSPSYNEQFF
TRBV2	CASNRGDTEAFF